The sequence of this T cell receptor (beta chain) was determined in a study of cytomegalovirus exposure and HLA in healthy donors. CDR3 length equals 15 residues. V gave up 3 bases and J gave up 0 bases; unmatched junction bases: 2. Germline V CDR1 and CDR2: SGHNT, YYREEE (reference sequence). The PCR employed 60 Vbeta primers together with 13 Jbeta primers. Clones were sequenced by immunoSEQ multiplex PCR, and TCRdb holds only the in-frame ones, with some missing. In the table there are about 140,000 clones, roughly three quarters of which are singletons. V is TRBV5-4 and J is TRBJ2-2; TRBD2 aligns across 7 bases. Sequencing input: PBMCs. The receptor comes from a man aged 25 to 40 in good health and CMV-seronegative. The CDR3 DNA sequence: TGTGCCAGCAGCTGGGGGGGGGCGAACACCGGGGAGCTGTTTTTT. This sequence encodes CASSWGGANTGELFF.